The table lists the clone carrying this T cell receptor beta chain with a few counts. Its antigen remains unknown. The sample comes from a study of beta chain features in type 1 diabetes. About the study: The patients were much like the healthy donors in age, gender and cell yields.

The CDR3 totals 15 residues. Trimming removed 3 bases from V and 1 base from J; junction bases left unmatched: 5. Per the germline V gene, CDR1 is GTSNPN and CDR2 is SVGIG (reference sequence). Heparinised blood was drawn once per donor, averaging around 110 mL. Study-level findings and limits: Naive, central memory and regulatory TCRB repertoires appeared more similar among patients than healthy donors.

Since all of the isolated RNA was reverse transcribed, expressed TCRB transcripts were what got sequenced. Profiled with immunoSEQ multiplex PCR; TCRdb holds only in-frame clones, not every one. The sample includes hundreds of thousands of clones, 30% of them seen just once. The specimen sequenced was naive CD4+ T cells from blood. This receptor was obtained from a man younger than 30 in good health. This chain links TRBV30 with TRBJ2-3, with 9 bases matching TRBD2. CDR3 coding DNA: TGTGCCTGGAGGGTAGCGGGAGCCGGCACAGATACGCAGTATTTT. Translation: CAWRVAGAGTDTQYF.